The 28 T cell receptor beta chains given below trace back to one sample, sequenced in a study of T cell repertoires in cytomegalovirus infection. MiXCR was run by TCRdb on the reads, yielding one entry per CDR3 protein. The repertoire consists of 150,000 to 200,000 distinct CDR3 sequences, with roughly a sixth occurring once and the leading ten covering roughly a sixth. Material: CD8+ T cells from PBMCs. The receptors derive from a human donor in good health (CMV status not recorded). Some clones in this sample may be carry-over from other donors' samples.

J is TRBJ2-5 and V is TRBV7-4; D is uncertain. The CDR3 extends over 20 amino acids. V was trimmed by 1 base and J by 1 base, leaving 25 bases between them. The germline CDR1 and CDR2 sequences are SGHVT and SQSDAQ. Here the CDR3 reads CASSLVLGEESSRVQETQYF. The CDR3 DNA follows: TGTGCCAGCAGCTTAGTTTTGGGCGAGGAGAGCTCAAGAGTCCAAGAGACCCAGTACTTC.

This chain joins TRBV7-9 and TRBJ1-1; D is unresolved. V dropped 5 bases and J dropped 2 bases, with 21 bases sitting between them. The germline V gene has CDR1 SEHNR and CDR2 FQNEAQ (reference sequence). CDR3 length: 17 residues. The CDR3 loop is CASSQTDFVSPNTEAFF. CDR3 sequence (DNA): TGTGCCAGCAGCCAAACAGATTTCGTTTCCCCTAACACTGAAGCTTTCTTT. Full variable domain (rest looked up from reference TRBV7-9 and TRBJ1-1): DTGVSQNPRHKITKRGQNVTFRCDPISEHNRLYWYRQTLGQGPEFLTYFQNEAQLEKSRLLSDRFSAERPKGSFSTLEIQRTEQGDSAMYLCASSQTDFVSPNTEAFFGQGTRLTVV.

There are a few counts of this clonotype. The rearrangement joins TRBV11-2 to TRBJ2-7; 9 positions agree with TRBD1. The CDR3 contains 14 residues. Germline CDR1 is SGHAT and CDR2 is FQNNGV. V shed 5 bases, J shed 6 bases, and the junction held 8 bases outside the gene matches. Here the CDR3 DNA reads TGTGCCAGCAGCCCTAGGAACAGGGGGCCCGAGCAGTACTTC. Encoded protein: CASSPRNRGPEQYF.

This chain joins TRBV7-2 and TRBJ1-5; maybe TRBD1 (6 bases). CDR3 length equals 15 residues. V was pared by 5 bases and J by 6 bases, with 17 bases between. The germline CDR1 and CDR2 sequences are SGHTA and FQGNSA. This chain's CDR3 is CASSLGGGPSQPQHF. The CDR3 region has the DNA TGTGCCAGCAGCCTAGGGGGGGGCCCGAGTCAGCCCCAGCATTTT.

This clonotype was seen ten or more times. The V call is TRBV29-1, the J call TRBJ2-2; 9 bases match TRBD1. Germline assignment: CDR1 SQVTM and CDR2 ANQGSEA. This CDR3 has 14 amino acids. V lost 3 bases to trimming and J lost 1 base; unmatched junction nucleotides: 0. The CDR3 DNA reads as TGCAGCGTTGAGGACAGGGGGAACACCGGGGAGCTGTTTTTT. The encoded protein is CSVEDRGNTGELFF.

The DNA of the CDR3 is TGTGCCAGTAGTTTCGGACAATATGGCACAGATACGCAGTATTTT. This gives the protein CASSFGQYGTDTQYF. The rearrangement uses TRBV19 and TRBJ2-3; D might be TRBD1 (5 bases). CDR1 is LNHDA and CDR2 is SQIVND in the germline V gene (reference sequence). The CDR3 runs to 15 residues. Trimming shortened V by 5 bases and J by 1 base, and 13 bases separated the two germline ends.

This rearrangement joins TRBV7-9 to TRBJ2-2, with D uncertain. The CDR3 runs 12 residues. The V gene's germline CDR1 is SEHNR and CDR2 FQNEAQ (reference sequence). V was pared by 4 bases and J by 8 bases, with 8 bases between. The CDR3 region has the DNA TGTGCCAGCAGCTCTTATGAGGGGGAGCTGTTTTTT. This gives the protein CASSSYEGELFF.

The chain has TRBV7-9 and TRBJ1-1; 9 bases match TRBD1. Germline assignment: CDR1 SEHNR and CDR2 FQNEAQ (reference sequence). This CDR3 region has 15 residues. J was trimmed by 6 bases and V by 1 base; bases with no gene match: 6. CDR3 in amino acids: CASSLVRGQGSEAFF. The CDR3 nucleotides read TGTGCCAGCAGCTTAGTTAGAGGACAGGGGTCTGAAGCTTTCTTT.

The sample holds a few counts of this clonotype. V usage is TRBV27 and J usage is TRBJ2-1; 7 nucleotides match TRBD2. The germline gives CDR1 MNHEY, CDR2 SMNVEV (reference sequence). V shed 6 bases and J 3 bases; nucleotides not matched to a gene: 2. This CDR3 is 13 amino acids long. CDR3 amino acids: CASSWDYYNEQFF. In DNA form, the CDR3 reads TGTGCCAGCAGCTGGGACTACTACAATGAGCAGTTCTTC.

The rearrangement links TRBV29-1 to TRBJ2-7, with 7 bases matching TRBD1. This CDR3 is built from 12 residues. The junction had 3 bases not matched to a gene; V was cut back by 6 bases and J by 1 base. CDR1 and CDR2 from the germline V gene are SQVTM and ANQGSEA. The CDR3 DNA is TGCAGCGTGACAGGGAAATCCTACGAGCAGTACTTC. It is translated as CSVTGKSYEQYF.

This clonotype was observed a few times. The rearrangement joins TRBV6-2 or TRBV6-3 to TRBJ2-2; possible D gene TRBD1, 5 bases. V was shortened by 7 bases and J by 4 bases, with 10 bases between the two germline ends. Germline V gene lookup returns CDR1 MNHEY and CDR2 SVGEGT. CDR3 length: 13 residues. CDR3 DNA sequence: TGTGCCAGCACACAGGAAAGCACCGGGGAGCTGTTTTTT. Encoded protein: CASTQESTGELFF.

CDR3 nucleotide sequence: TGTGCCAGCAGCAACATAGGCACTGAAGCTTTCTTT. Translation: CASSNIGTEAFF. The J gene is TRBJ1-1, the V gene TRBV7-6; no firm D call. This CDR3 is 12 amino acids long. Germline-derived CDR1 and CDR2 are SGHVS and FNYEAQ. Trimming pared 5 bases from V and 4 bases from J, leaving 8 bases between.

The chain employs TRBV6-2 or TRBV6-3 and TRBJ2-7, with D unresolved. Trimming took 5 bases from V and 0 from J, leaving 11 bases between them. The CDR3 runs to 14 residues. In germline, CDR1 is MNHEY, CDR2 SVGEGT. CDR3 sequence: CASSTTVDSYEQYF. The CDR3 nucleotides read TGTGCCAGCAGTACAACAGTGGACTCCTACGAGCAGTACTTC.

This clonotype came up a few times. CDR3 coding DNA: TGTGCCAGCAGCCGCGACAGGGGACCTGAAGCTTTCTTT. Protein product: CASSRDRGPEAFF. The genes are TRBV7-2 and TRBJ1-1; 8 positions match TRBD1. Per the germline V gene, CDR1 is SGHTA and CDR2 is FQGNSA. The CDR3 totals 13 residues. V lost 5 bases to trimming and J lost 6 bases; unmatched junction nucleotides: 5.

There are a few counts of this clonotype. The chain combines TRBV29-1 with TRBJ1-2; a weak D match, TRBD1 (6 bases). Germline values: CDR1 SQVTM, CDR2 ANQGSEA. The CDR3 runs 14 residues. V lost 0 bases, J lost 4 bases, and 12 bases lay in between. The CDR3 DNA reads as TGCAGCGTTGAAGAGTCAGGGGAAAGCTATGGCTACACCTTC. Protein sequence: CSVEESGESYGYTF.

The chain combines TRBV9 with TRBJ1-1, with 11 bases lining up with TRBD1. V was clipped by 4 bases and J by 3 bases; unmatched bases: 11. The germline V gene has CDR1 SGDLS and CDR2 YYNGEE. The CDR3 extends over 17 amino acids. The CDR3 reads CASSPSLDRGPYTEAFF. CDR3 bases: TGTGCCAGCAGCCCCAGCTTGGACAGGGGGCCTTACACTGAAGCTTTCTTT. The variable domain in full, completed from reference TRBV9 and TRBJ1-1, reads DSGVTQTPKHLITATGQRVTLRCSPRSGDLSVYWYQQSLDQGLQFLIQYYNGEERAKGNILERFSAQQFPDLHSELNLSSLELGDSALYFCASSPSLDRGPYTEAFFGQGTRLTVV.

The chain joins TRBV27 to TRBJ1-2; weak D call: TRBD1 (5 bases). From germline, CDR1 is MNHEY and CDR2 SMNVEV (reference sequence). V lost 6 bases and J 4 bases, leaving 12 bases between the germline ends. The CDR3 extends over 13 amino acids. CDR3 DNA sequence: TGTGCCAGCAGCTGGGACCTCCGCTATGGCTACACCTTC. It encodes CASSWDLRYGYTF.

As to this clonotype: Mismatch with germline at one junction end may stem from a read error. The V and J genes are TRBV5-3 and TRBJ1-1; the D gene is possibly TRBD1 (5 bases). TRBV5-3 is flagged as an ORF with uncertain function. This CDR3 is built from 14 residues. CDR3 in amino acids: CASSLGDENTEAFF. For the CDR3, the DNA is TGTGCCAGCAGCTTGGGGGACGAAAACACTGAAGCTTTCTTT.

This chain joins TRBV12-3 or TRBV12-4 and TRBJ2-7; unclear D gene. The CDR3 covers 14 residues. V lost 6 bases to trimming and J lost 1 base, with 13 bases between them. CDR3 protein: CASRNSRDSYEQYF. For the CDR3, the DNA is TGTGCCAGCAGAAACTCCCGAGATTCCTACGAGCAGTACTTC.

In this sample, this clonotype turned up a few times. The genes are TRBV9 and TRBJ2-2; 12 nucleotides match TRBD2. The CDR3 is 15 residues long. Trimming at V came to 7 bases and at J to 6 bases, leaving 7 bases not matched to a gene. Germline CDR1 SGDLS, CDR2 YYNGEE. The CDR3 here is CASAKTSGGAGELFF. The CDR3 coding sequence is TGTGCCAGCGCAAAGACTAGCGGGGGTGCCGGGGAGCTGTTTTTT.

This clonotype was seen repeatedly, ten times or more. The chain has TRBV7-2 and TRBJ2-7; no clear D gene. The CDR3 covers 13 residues. Trimming took 5 bases from V and 1 from J, leaving 9 bases between them. Germline-derived CDR1 and CDR2 are SGHTA and FQGNSA. The CDR3 is CASSQGRSYEQYF. DNA of the CDR3: TGTGCCAGCAGCCAAGGAAGATCCTACGAGCAGTACTTC.

This clonotype was counted only a few times. The chain carries TRBV7-8 and TRBJ2-3; 12 bases match TRBD2. J gave up 2 bases and V 5 bases, and 5 bases lay outside the gene matches. Per the germline V gene, CDR1 is SGHVS and CDR2 is FQNEAQ. The CDR3 is made up of 16 amino acids. The CDR3 reads CASSRRTSGTTDTQYF. The CDR3 DNA follows: TGTGCCAGCAGCCGACGGACTAGCGGGACCACAGATACGCAGTATTTT. The full variable domain, with the rest looked up from reference TRBV7-8 and TRBJ2-3, is GAGVSQSPRYKVAKRGQDVALRCDPISGHVSLFWYQQALGQGPEFLTYFQNEAQLDKSGLPSDRFFAERPEGSVSTLKIQRTQQEDSAVYLCASSRRTSGTTDTQYFGPGTRLTVL.

The chain links TRBV11-2 to TRBJ2-1, with TRBD1 identical over 8 bases. The V gene's germline CDR1 is SGHAT and CDR2 FQNNGV. J was trimmed by 8 bases and V by 8 bases; bases with no gene match: 8. This CDR3 is 13 amino acids long. The CDR3 protein is CASGQGAGDEQFF. For the CDR3, the DNA is TGTGCCAGCGGGCAGGGGGCCGGGGATGAGCAGTTCTTC.

The CDR3 loop is CASSARDPPLYEQFF. Written as DNA, the CDR3 is TGTGCCAGCAGCGCTCGGGACCCCCCCCTCTATGAGCAGTTCTTC. V usage is TRBV7-6 and J usage is TRBJ2-1; the D gene could be TRBD1 or TRBD2 (5 bases each). V was clipped by 5 bases and J by 8 bases, with 19 bases between them. This CDR3 comprises 15 residues. The germline V gene has CDR1 SGHVS and CDR2 FNYEAQ.

This clonotype turned up a few times. The chain carries TRBV4-2 and TRBJ2-1; D is unresolved. Germline V gene lookup returns CDR1 LGHNA and CDR2 YNFKEQ. V was shortened by 4 bases and J by 8 bases, with 15 bases between the two germline ends. The CDR3 contains 14 residues. The CDR3 DNA follows: TGTGCCAGCAGCCTCCTCTGGGAAGGCGATGAGCAGTTCTTC. It yields the protein CASSLLWEGDEQFF.

The rearrangement uses TRBV7-2 and TRBJ1-6; D call uncertain. Germline CDR1 reads SGHTA; CDR2 reads FQGNSA. The CDR3 consists of 14 residues. Trimming left V 5 bases short and J 4 bases short, with 9 bases between. In DNA form, the CDR3 reads TGTGCCAGCAGCGCAGCCCGTTATAATTCACCCCTCCACTTT. It encodes CASSAARYNSPLHF.

The V and J genes are TRBV7-9 and TRBJ1-6; TRBD1 is a possible D gene (5 bases). The CDR3 sequence is 12 residues long. V lost 5 bases, J lost 8 bases, and 7 bases lay in between. CDR1 and CDR2 from the germline V gene are SEHNR and FQNEAQ (reference sequence). The DNA for the CDR3 is TGTGCCAGCAGCGGGGGAGATTCACCCCTCCACTTT. Its protein is CASSGGDSPLHF. The whole variable domain, remainder taken from reference TRBV7-9 and TRBJ1-6, is DTGVSQNPRHKITKRGQNVTFRCDPISEHNRLYWYRQTLGQGPEFLTYFQNEAQLEKSRLLSDRFSAERPKGSFSTLEIQRTEQGDSAMYLCASSGGDSPLHFGNGTRLTVT.

This clonotype has only one observation. This chain links TRBV5-1 with TRBJ2-7; no definite D call. The CDR3 runs 14 residues. V lost 1 base, J lost 2 bases, and 10 bases lay in between. Germline assignment: CDR1 SGHRS and CDR2 YFSETQ. DNA of the CDR3: TGCGCCAGCAGCTTGTTGCCCGCCGCCTACGAGCAGTACTTC. It encodes CASSLLPAAYEQYF. The full variable domain, rest sourced from reference TRBV5-1 and TRBJ2-7, is KAGVTQTPRYLIKTRGQQVTLSCSPISGHRSVSWYQQTPGQGLQFLFEYFSETQRNKGNFPGRFSGRQFSNSRSEMNVSTLELGDSALYLCASSLLPAAYEQYFGPGTRLTVT.